This T cell receptor (beta chain) was sequenced for a study of cytomegalovirus exposure and HLA in healthy donors. Study results and caveats: The investigators catalogued 150 or so TCR beta chains as cytomegalovirus-associated. In the 120 or so validation repertoires, 85% to 95% of cluster scores exceeded 0, per a later analysis. Rare TCR sequences dominated, though some public TCRs recurred in many donors. For cytomegalovirus status, the classifier reportedly gave diagnoses with high specificity and sensitivity.

Using immunoSEQ multiplex PCR, the repertoire was profiled, and TCRdb retains in-frame clones only, with some absent. The sample holds 110,000 to 150,000 clones, about 89% seen once. Comments on this clone: Antigen specificity is unknown.

The germline gives CDR1 LNHDA, CDR2 SQIVND (reference sequence). The V end lost 6 bases, the J end lost 2 bases, and 14 bases lay between the germline ends. CDR3 length equals 15 residues. The sequence was collected from a man aged 18-30 years in good health and CMV-seronegative. The material sequenced was PBMCs. This chain connects TRBV19 to TRBJ2-1; D remains ambiguous. CDR3 protein: CASSITGTAYNEQFF. The CDR3 DNA follows: TGTGCCAGTAGCATAACCGGAACAGCCTACAATGAGCAGTTCTTC.